One sample yielded the 20 T cell receptor beta chains listed below, sequenced in a study of blood T cell repertoires in COVID-19 (dated by TCRdb to 2018 to 2021). The library was generated by the immunoSEQ multiplex PCR assay. This immuneACCESS table, as held by TCRdb, lists in-frame sequences with V and J called but not all clones. Of the missing ones, under half trace to an unresolved V gene in checked studies; the others have no known cause. This sample comprises around 100,000 clones, about 80% of them detected only once. The top ten clones comprise around 10% of the sample. Sample: peripheral blood. The receptors stem from a woman aged 70-85 years with acute or convalescent COVID-19.

The J gene is TRBJ1-4, the V gene TRBV6-6, with a possible D match to TRBD1 (6 bases). The CDR3 extends over 14 amino acids. Germline V gene sequence: CDR1 MNHNY, CDR2 SVGAGI (reference sequence). V was trimmed by 7 bases and J by 7 bases, leaving 16 bases between them. The CDR3 protein is CASTPVGAREKLFF. The CDR3 DNA reads as TGTGCCAGCACCCCGGTGGGGGCGCGTGAAAAACTGTTTTTT.

The J gene is TRBJ1-1, the V gene TRBV5-8; D is ambiguous. Germline V lookup: CDR1 SGHTS, CDR2 YDEGEE. V was clipped by 9 bases and J by 0 bases, with 12 bases between them. The CDR3 totals 13 residues. The CDR3 coding sequence is TGTGCCATGAGGGTCATAATGAACACTGAAGCTTTCTTT. Translated, it gives CAMRVIMNTEAFF.

The CDR3 DNA follows: TGTGCCAGCAGGGGACAACCGAACACTGAAGCTTTCTTT. This gives the protein CASRGQPNTEAFF. The genes are TRBV7-3 and TRBJ1-1, with a tentative D call TRBD1 (6 bases). Germline V gene sequence: CDR1 SGHTA, CDR2 FQGTGA. The ends were cut back, 6 bases at V and 1 base at J, with 9 bases in the middle. The CDR3 has 13 residues.

The chain links TRBV5-1 to TRBJ2-2, with TRBD1 matching 8 bases. The ends lost 6 bases at V and 6 bases at J; junction bases unmatched: 10. The CDR3 runs to 15 residues. Germline V gives CDR1 SGHRS, CDR2 YFSETQ. For the CDR3, the DNA is TGCGCCAGCAACTCATTCACAGGGGGTGCCGGGGAGCTGTTTTTT. Its protein is CASNSFTGGAGELFF.

This clone has ten or more counts. The genes are TRBV30 and TRBJ1-2; no definite D call. The length of the CDR3 is 14 residues. Germline V lookup: CDR1 GTSNPN, CDR2 SVGIG (reference sequence). Trimming removed 2 bases from V and 2 bases from J, with 12 bases in between. CDR3 DNA: TGTGCCTGGAGTCCCGGCGGCGGGAACTATGGCTACACCTTC. This translates into CAWSPGGGNYGYTF.

This clone has only a few counts. This chain links TRBV3-1 (or the pseudogene TRBV3-2) with TRBJ1-5, with D perhaps matching TRBD1 (5 bases). Germline V gene lookup returns CDR1 LGHDT and CDR2 YNNKEL (reference sequence). The CDR3 sequence is 12 residues long. Trimming pared 5 bases from V and 4 bases from J, leaving 6 bases between. In nucleotides, the CDR3 is TGTGCCAGCAGCGGGGGGAATCAGCCCCAGCATTTT. It specifies CASSGGNQPQHF.

J is TRBJ1-2 and V is TRBV12-3 or TRBV12-4; a possible D gene is TRBD1 (6 bases). Between the trimmed V and J ends, which lost 6 bases and 6 bases, there was a span of 11 bases. The length of the CDR3 is 12 residues. The CDR3 loop reads CASRGTIDGYTF. DNA of the CDR3: TGTGCCAGCAGGGGGACAATAGATGGCTACACCTTC.

The rearrangement uses TRBV5-1 and TRBJ2-5, with TRBD2 matching over 9 bases. Germline assignment: CDR1 SGHRS and CDR2 YFSETQ. The CDR3 is 14 residues long. J lost 5 bases, V lost 5 bases, and 7 bases had no gene match. The CDR3: CASRAGGGKETQYF. The CDR3, as DNA: TGCGCCAGCAGAGCGGGGGGAGGGAAGGAGACCCAGTACTTC.

The CDR3: CASSLWARNTEAFF. The CDR3 nucleotides read TGTGCCAGCAGCTTATGGGCGAGGAACACTGAAGCTTTCTTT. This chain joins TRBV7-2 and TRBJ1-1; D remains ambiguous. Trimming removed 2 bases from V and 1 base from J, with 8 bases in between. Germline V CDR1 and CDR2: SGHTA, FQGNSA. There are 14 residues in the CDR3. The entire variable domain, with the rest obtained from reference TRBV7-2 and TRBJ1-1, is as follows: GAGVSQSPSNKVTEKGKDVELRCDPISGHTALYWYRQSLGQGLEFLIYFQGNSAPDKSGLPSDRFSAERTGGSVSTLTIQRTQQEDSAVYLCASSLWARNTEAFFGQGTRLTVV.

A few counts support this clone. The chain combines TRBV6-5 with TRBJ1-2; the D is unclear. This CDR3 region has 12 residues. Germline V gene lookup returns CDR1 MNHEY and CDR2 SVGAGI. V dropped 6 bases and J dropped 0 bases, with 5 bases sitting between them. CDR3 sequence (DNA): TGTGCCAGCAGGGAGGCTAACTATGGCTACACCTTC. Translating it yields CASREANYGYTF.

The V call is TRBV5-8, the J call TRBJ1-1, with TRBD1 as a possible D gene (5 bases). CDR1 SGHTS and CDR2 YDEGEE come from the germline V gene. The CDR3 runs 16 residues. V lost 0 bases and J 1 base, leaving 13 bases between the germline ends. DNA for the CDR3: TGTGCCAGCAGCTTGGAGGCCAGGGTTTCGAACACTGAAGCTTTCTTT. Encoded protein: CASSLEARVSNTEAFF.

V gene TRBV4-1 combines with J gene TRBJ2-1, with 10 bases aligning to TRBD2. The CDR3 loop spans 16 amino acids. V trimming: 0 bases; J trimming: 8 bases; junction bases outside the gene matches: 7. Germline CDR1 reads MGHRA; CDR2 reads YSYEKL. CDR3 coding DNA: TGCGCCAGCAGCCAAGAAGGAGCGGGGGGGGCCTATGAGCAGTTCTTC. Translating gives CASSQEGAGGAYEQFF.

The chain couples TRBV27 to TRBJ1-4; D possibly corresponds to TRBD1 (6 bases). V was shortened by 3 bases and J by 10 bases, with 15 bases between the two germline ends. The CDR3 runs 14 residues. Germline V gene lookup returns CDR1 MNHEY and CDR2 SMNVEV (reference sequence). For the CDR3, the DNA is TGTGCCAGCAGTTTTCGCGGGGGGCGAGGAAAACTGTTTTTT. Translating it yields CASSFRGGRGKLFF.

The gene calls are TRBV4-1 and TRBJ2-5; D might be TRBD1 (6 bases). The CDR3 covers 12 residues. V was pared by 5 bases and J by 4 bases, with 8 bases between. Germline values: CDR1 MGHRA, CDR2 YSYEKL. The CDR3 region has the DNA TGCGCCAGCAGCTTCAGGGGAGAGACCCAGTACTTC. Translated, it gives CASSFRGETQYF.

This rearrangement joins TRBV19 to TRBJ1-3; D perhaps matches TRBD1 (5 bases). The CDR3 covers 15 residues. The ends were cut back, 5 bases at V and 0 bases at J, with 11 bases in the middle. Germline lookup yields CDR1 LNHDA and CDR2 SQIVND (reference sequence). As DNA, the CDR3 is TGTGCCAGTAGTCAAGGGGAAGACTCTGGAAACACCATATATTTT. Translation: CASSQGEDSGNTIYF.

The V call is TRBV28, the J call TRBJ2-7; maybe TRBD1 (7 bases). Trimming removed 5 bases at V and 6 bases at J, with 14 bases between. Germline V gene data show CDR1 as MDHEN and CDR2 as SYDVKM. CDR3 length: 13 amino acids. CDR3: CASSAHQGGEQYV. The CDR3 region has the DNA TGTGCCAGCAGTGCCCACCAGGGGGGCGAGCAGTACGTC.

The rearrangement uses TRBV6-5 and TRBJ1-1; TRBD1 matches at 7 bases. With V trimmed by 7 bases and J by 5 bases, 4 bases remained unmatched. CDR1 is MNHEY, CDR2 SVGAGI, per germline. The CDR3 covers 12 residues. The CDR3 here is CASNPGGTEAFF. In DNA form, the CDR3 reads TGTGCCAGCAATCCAGGGGGGACTGAAGCTTTCTTT.

This chain connects TRBV19 to TRBJ2-1; TRBD2 aligns across 10 bases. The CDR3 runs 14 residues. The junction had 5 bases not matched to a gene; V was cut back by 10 bases and J by 2 bases. Germline V gene lookup returns CDR1 LNHDA and CDR2 SQIVND (reference sequence). The CDR3 DNA is TGTGCCACCACTAGCGGGGCTCCCTACAATGAGCAGTTCTTC. As protein: CATTSGAPYNEQFF.

The chain carries TRBV7-2 and TRBJ2-5; D call uncertain. Germline V gives CDR1 SGHTA, CDR2 FQGNSA. CDR3 length: 14 amino acids. Trimming took off 5 bases at V and 4 bases at J, with 14 bases between the two ends. CDR3 sequence: CASSLDNSPETQYF. The CDR3 nucleotides read TGTGCCAGCAGCCTAGATAACTCCCCAGAGACCCAGTACTTC.

CDR3 in DNA: TGTGCCAGCAGCGGAAGGGGGTACAATGAGCAGTTCTTC. This translates into CASSGRGYNEQFF. This chain links TRBV2 with TRBJ2-1, with D perhaps TRBD1 (6 bases). V dropped 6 bases and J dropped 4 bases, with 10 bases sitting between them. Germline V gives CDR1 SNHLY, CDR2 FYNNEI. The CDR3 length is 13 residues.